This TCR beta chain was captured in a study of response to subunit inactivated influenza vaccine (dated by TCRdb to 2016 to 2019). For the study in its entirety: To follow how T cells responded to a trivalent subunit inactivated influenza vaccine, the researchers relied on deep quantitative profiling of the T cell receptor repertoire. Beyond this particular receptor, the publication reports: The authors suggested that each seasonal influenza vaccination may recruit only a limited number of new T cells.

The CDR3 numbers 15 residues from cysteine through phenylalanine. Only CDR3 DNA remains: 45 bases, in frame from the first base. From a lookup of the germline V gene, CDR1 and CDR2 are MNHEY and SVGEGT. At the junction V is shortened by 2 bases and J by 6 bases, with 15 bases in between. Comments on this clonotype: Its antigen has not been determined. Base qualities are not provided; no much larger clone lies one nucleotide away.

The library was built by means of RT-PCR. Sequencer: Illumina HiSeq 2500. TCRdb took the public reads, trimmed them with fastp at Q25, ran MiXCR for clone calling and kept in-frame beta chains. Rows are combined by CDR3 protein, so each entry shows the most common genes and DNA. The sample table shows about 780,000 distinct CDR3 sequences, and about 18% are seen once. The leading ten clones occupy roughly 10% of the sample. This TCR derives from a man aged 50-59 years who received an inactivated influenza vaccine. Donor details come from another sample of the same person, matched by shared clones. The sequenced sample was PBMCs from blood, obtained about 5 days after vaccination. The V and J segments used are TRBV6-2 or TRBV6-3 and TRBJ2-3, with an unclear D gene assignment. The DNA sequence is TGTGCCAGCAGTTACAGGGCAGGCAGTACGGATACGCAGTATTTT. The encoded protein is CASSYRAGSTDTQYF.